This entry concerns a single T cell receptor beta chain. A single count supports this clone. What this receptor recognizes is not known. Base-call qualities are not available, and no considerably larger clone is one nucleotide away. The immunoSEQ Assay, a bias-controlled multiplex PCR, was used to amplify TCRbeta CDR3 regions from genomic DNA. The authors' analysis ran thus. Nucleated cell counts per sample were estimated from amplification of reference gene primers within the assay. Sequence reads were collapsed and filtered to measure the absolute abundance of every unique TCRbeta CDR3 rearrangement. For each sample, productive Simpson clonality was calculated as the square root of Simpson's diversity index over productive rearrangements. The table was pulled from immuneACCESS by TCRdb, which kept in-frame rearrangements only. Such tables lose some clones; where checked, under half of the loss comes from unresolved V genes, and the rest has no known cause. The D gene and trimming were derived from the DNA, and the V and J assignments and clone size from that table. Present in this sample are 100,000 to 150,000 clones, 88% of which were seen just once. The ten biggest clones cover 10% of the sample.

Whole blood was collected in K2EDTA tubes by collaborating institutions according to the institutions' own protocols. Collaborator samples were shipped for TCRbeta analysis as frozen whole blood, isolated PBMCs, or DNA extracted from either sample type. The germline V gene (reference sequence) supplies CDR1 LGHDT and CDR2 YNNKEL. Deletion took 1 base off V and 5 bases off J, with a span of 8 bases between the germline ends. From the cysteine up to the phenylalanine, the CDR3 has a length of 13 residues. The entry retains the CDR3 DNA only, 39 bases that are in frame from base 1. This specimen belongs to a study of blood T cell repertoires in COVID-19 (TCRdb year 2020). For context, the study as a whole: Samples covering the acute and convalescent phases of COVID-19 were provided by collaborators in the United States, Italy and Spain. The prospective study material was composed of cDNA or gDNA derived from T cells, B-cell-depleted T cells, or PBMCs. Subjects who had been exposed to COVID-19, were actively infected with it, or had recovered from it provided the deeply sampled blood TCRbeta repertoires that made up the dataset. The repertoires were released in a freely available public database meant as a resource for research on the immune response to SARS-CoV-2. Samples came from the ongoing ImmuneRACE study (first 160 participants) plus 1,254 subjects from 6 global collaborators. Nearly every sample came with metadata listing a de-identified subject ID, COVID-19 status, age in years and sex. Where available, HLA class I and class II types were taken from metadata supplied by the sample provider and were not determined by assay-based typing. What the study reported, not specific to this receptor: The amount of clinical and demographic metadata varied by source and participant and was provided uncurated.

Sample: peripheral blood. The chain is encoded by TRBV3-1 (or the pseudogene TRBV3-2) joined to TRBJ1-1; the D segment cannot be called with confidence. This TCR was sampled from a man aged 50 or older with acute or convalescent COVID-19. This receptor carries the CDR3 CASSQGGWTEAFF. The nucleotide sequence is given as TGTGCCAGCAGCCAAGGAGGGTGGACTGAAGCTTTCTTT.